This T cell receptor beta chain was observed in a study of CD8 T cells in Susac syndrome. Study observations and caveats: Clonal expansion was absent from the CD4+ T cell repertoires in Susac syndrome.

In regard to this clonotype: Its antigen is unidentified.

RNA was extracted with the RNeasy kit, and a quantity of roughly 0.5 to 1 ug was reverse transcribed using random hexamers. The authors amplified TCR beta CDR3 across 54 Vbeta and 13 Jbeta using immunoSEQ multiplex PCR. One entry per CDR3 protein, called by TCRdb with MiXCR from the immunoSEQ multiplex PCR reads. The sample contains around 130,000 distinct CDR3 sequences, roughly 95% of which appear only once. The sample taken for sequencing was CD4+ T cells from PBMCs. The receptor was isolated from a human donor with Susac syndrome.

CDR3 DNA sequence: TGCAGTACCCAGGGTTCTGGAAGCAATCAGCCCCAGCATTTT. Protein product: CSTQGSGSNQPQHF. The chain employs TRBV20-1 and TRBJ1-5; a weak D match, TRBD1 (5 bases). V lost 8 bases, J lost 1 base, and 15 bases lay in between. The CDR3 length is 14 residues. CDR1 is DFQATT and CDR2 is SNEGSKA in the germline V gene (reference sequence).